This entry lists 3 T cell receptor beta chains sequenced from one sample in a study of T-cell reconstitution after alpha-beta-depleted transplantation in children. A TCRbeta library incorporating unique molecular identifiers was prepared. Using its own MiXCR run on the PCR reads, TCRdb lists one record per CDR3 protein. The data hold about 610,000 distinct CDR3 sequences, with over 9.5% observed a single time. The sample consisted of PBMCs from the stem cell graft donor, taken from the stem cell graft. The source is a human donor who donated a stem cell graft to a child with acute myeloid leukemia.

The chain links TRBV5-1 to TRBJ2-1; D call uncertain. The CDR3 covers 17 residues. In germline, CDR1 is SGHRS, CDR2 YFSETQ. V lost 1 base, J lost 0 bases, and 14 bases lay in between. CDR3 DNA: TGCGCCAGCAGCTTGCCCTTGGACGGAAGCTCCTACAATGAGCAGTTCTTC. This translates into CASSLPLDGSSYNEQFF.

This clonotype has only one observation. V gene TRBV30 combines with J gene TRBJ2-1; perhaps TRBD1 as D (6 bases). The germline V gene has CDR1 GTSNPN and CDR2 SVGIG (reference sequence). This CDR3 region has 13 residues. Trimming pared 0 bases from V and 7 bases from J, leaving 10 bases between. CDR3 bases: TGTGCCTGGAGTGTAGGGGGAGAGAATGAGCAGTTCTTC. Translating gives CAWSVGGENEQFF.

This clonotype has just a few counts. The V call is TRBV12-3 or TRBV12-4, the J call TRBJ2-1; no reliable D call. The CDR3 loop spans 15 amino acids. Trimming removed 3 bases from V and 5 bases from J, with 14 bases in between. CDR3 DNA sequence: TGTGCCAGCAGTTTGCTGAGACTGTTAAACAATGAGCAGTTCTTC. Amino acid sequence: CASSLLRLLNNEQFF.